The entry below gives a single T cell receptor beta chain sequence along with its context. Generated by immunoSEQ multiplex PCR, the TCRdb table keeps only in-frame clones and is missing some. This table has about 64,000 clones, approximately 80% appearing once. Germline CDR1 is LNHDA and CDR2 is SQIVND (reference sequence). V lost 1 base, J lost 3 bases, and 7 bases lay in between. This CDR3 region has 14 residues. The data are from a study of OX40 agonist ivuxolimab in advanced cancers. The sequence was obtained from an adult with an advanced solid tumor such as melanoma, head and neck, liver or kidney cancer. The specimen comprised CD4+ or CD8+ T cells sorted from blood, sampled in a trial of the OX40 agonist ivuxolimab. The chain joins TRBV19 to TRBJ2-1; D remains unclear. The CDR3 is CASSIGTSYNEQFF. The CDR3 region has the DNA TGTGCCAGTAGTATAGGTACAAGCTACAATGAGCAGTTCTTC.